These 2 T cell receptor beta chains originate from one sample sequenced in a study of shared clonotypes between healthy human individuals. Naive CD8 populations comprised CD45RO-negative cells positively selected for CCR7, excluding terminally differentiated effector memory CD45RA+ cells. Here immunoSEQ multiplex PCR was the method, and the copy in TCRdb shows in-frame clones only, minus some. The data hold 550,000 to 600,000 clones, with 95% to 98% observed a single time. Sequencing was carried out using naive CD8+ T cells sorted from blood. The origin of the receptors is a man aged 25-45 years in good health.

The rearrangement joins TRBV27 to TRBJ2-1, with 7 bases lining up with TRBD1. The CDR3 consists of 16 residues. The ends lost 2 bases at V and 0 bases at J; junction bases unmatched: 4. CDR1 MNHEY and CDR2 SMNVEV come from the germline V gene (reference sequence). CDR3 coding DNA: TGTGCCAGCAGTTTAGATAACAGGGGCTCCTACAATGAGCAGTTCTTC. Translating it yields CASSLDNRGSYNEQFF.

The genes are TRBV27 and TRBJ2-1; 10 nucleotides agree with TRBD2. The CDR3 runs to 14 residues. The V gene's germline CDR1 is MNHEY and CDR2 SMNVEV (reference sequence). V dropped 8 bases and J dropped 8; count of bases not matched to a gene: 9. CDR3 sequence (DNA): TGTGCCAGCGCAGTTCCTCTAGCGGGAGATGAGCAGTTCTTC. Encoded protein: CASAVPLAGDEQFF.